These T cell receptor beta chains were read from a single sample in a study of blood T cell repertoires in COVID-19. Assay: immunoSEQ multiplex PCR; the TCRdb copy retains only in-frame clones and omits some. Among 150,000 or so clones listed, around 90% were seen once. Sequencing used peripheral blood. The receptors shown here come from a man younger than 35 with acute or convalescent COVID-19. The CDR3 runs from the conserved cysteine through the conserved F or W.

cdr3_aa,v_call,j_call
CATSSRDRELFYGYTF,TRBV15,TRBJ1-2
CASSLVGGRDTDTQYF,TRBV7-6,TRBJ2-3
CASSLGAGETQYF,TRBV5-1,TRBJ2-5
CASSLGRREDNQPQHF,TRBV11-2,TRBJ1-5
CASSQAREQFF,TRBV4-1,TRBJ2-1
CASSSQGVNLGSGNTIYF,TRBV5-1,TRBJ1-3
CASSVATGQLAPLHF,TRBV9,TRBJ1-6
CAWDTGTGGGDQPQHF,TRBV30,TRBJ1-5
CAWIPRDRKNEKLFF,TRBV30,TRBJ1-4
CASSVGVAETYEQYF,TRBV9,TRBJ2-7
CASSLEARGYGYTF,TRBV5-1,TRBJ1-2
CATSRDRRLSSYNEQFF,TRBV15,TRBJ2-1
CASRGSGGYGYTF,TRBV2,TRBJ1-2
CASSLRPPSGNQPQHF,TRBV18,TRBJ1-5
CASSSPRGWLQNEQYF,TRBV27,TRBJ2-7